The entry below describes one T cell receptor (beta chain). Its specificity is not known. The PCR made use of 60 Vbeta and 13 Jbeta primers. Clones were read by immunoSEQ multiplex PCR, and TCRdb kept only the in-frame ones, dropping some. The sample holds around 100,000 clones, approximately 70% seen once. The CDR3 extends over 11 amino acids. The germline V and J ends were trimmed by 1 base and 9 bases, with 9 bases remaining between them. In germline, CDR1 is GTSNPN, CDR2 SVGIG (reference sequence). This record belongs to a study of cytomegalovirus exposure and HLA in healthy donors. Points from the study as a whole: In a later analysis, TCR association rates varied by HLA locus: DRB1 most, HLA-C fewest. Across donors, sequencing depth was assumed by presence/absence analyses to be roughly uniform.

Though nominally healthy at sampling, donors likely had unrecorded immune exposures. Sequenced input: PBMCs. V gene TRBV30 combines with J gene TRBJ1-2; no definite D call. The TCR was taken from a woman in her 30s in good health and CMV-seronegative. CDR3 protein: CAWSEGVSYTF. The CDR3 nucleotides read TGTGCCTGGAGTGAAGGAGTTAGCTACACCTTC.